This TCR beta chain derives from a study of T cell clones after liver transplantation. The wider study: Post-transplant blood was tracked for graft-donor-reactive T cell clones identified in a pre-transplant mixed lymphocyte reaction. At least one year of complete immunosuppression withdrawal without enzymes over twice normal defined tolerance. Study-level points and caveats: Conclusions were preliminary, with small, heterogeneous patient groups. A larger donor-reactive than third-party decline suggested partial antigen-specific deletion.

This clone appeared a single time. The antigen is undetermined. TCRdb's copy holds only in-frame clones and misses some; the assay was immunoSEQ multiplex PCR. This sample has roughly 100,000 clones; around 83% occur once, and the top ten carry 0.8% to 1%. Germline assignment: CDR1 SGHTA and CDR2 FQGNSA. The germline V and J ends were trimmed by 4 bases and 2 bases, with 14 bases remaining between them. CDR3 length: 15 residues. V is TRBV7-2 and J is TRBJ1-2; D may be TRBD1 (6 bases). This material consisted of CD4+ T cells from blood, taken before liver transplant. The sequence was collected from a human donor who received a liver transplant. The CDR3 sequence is CASSSTGFPNYGYTF. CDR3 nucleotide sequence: TGTGCCAGCAGCTCGACAGGTTTCCCCAACTATGGCTACACCTTC.